This TCR beta chain is drawn from a study of graft-versus-host responses after intestinal transplantation. Study details: Each recipient received anti-thymocyte globulin induction, then tacrolimus and steroids for approximately three years.

V shed 1 base and J shed 4 bases, with 8 bases lying between them. Germline CDR1 is SGHTA and CDR2 is FQGNSA. The CDR3 totals 14 residues. TCRdb's copy holds only in-frame clones and misses some; the assay was immunoSEQ multiplex PCR. The repertoire consists of about 77,000 clones, with over 80% occurring once and the leading ten covering roughly 0.72%. The sequence came from a human patient who received an intestinal transplant, so some T cells may come from the graft donor. Specimen: PBMCs, collected 98 days after intestinal transplantation. The chain uses TRBV7-2 and TRBJ1-5; D uncertain. In nucleotides, the CDR3 is TGTGCCAGCAGCTTAGGTTGGGGAAATCAGCCCCAGCATTTT. It encodes CASSLGWGNQPQHF. Complete variable domain (other parts from reference TRBV7-2 and TRBJ1-5): GAGVSQSPSNKVTEKGKDVELRCDPISGHTALYWYRQSLGQGLEFLIYFQGNSAPDKSGLPSDRFSAERTGGSVSTLTIQRTQQEDSAVYLCASSLGWGNQPQHFGDGTRLSIL.